Presented here are 7 T cell receptor beta chains from one specimen sequenced in a study of shared clonotypes between healthy human individuals. Assay used: immunoSEQ multiplex PCR; TCRdb lists only in-frame clones, some missing. Among approximately 400,000 clones listed, around 96% were seen once. Sequenced material: memory CD8+ T cells sorted from blood. The subset here: CD45RO+ cells pooled with CCR7-negative TemRA cells. These receptors were taken from a man aged 25 to 40 in good health.

The DNA for the CDR3 is TGCGCCAGCAGCTTAAGGTTGGCCGCAGATACGCAGTATTTT. As protein: CASSLRLAADTQYF. The chain couples TRBV5-1 to TRBJ2-3; D uncertain. The V gene lost 2 bases and the J gene lost 4 bases, with 11 bases spanning the gap. Germline values: CDR1 SGHRS, CDR2 YFSETQ. This CDR3 has 14 amino acids.

The gene calls are TRBV7-3 and TRBJ2-1; 8 nucleotides align to TRBD1. The germline gives CDR1 SGHTA, CDR2 FQGTGA. This CDR3 spans 14 amino acids. Trimming at V came to 5 bases and at J to 0 bases, leaving 0 bases not matched to a gene. The CDR3: CASSTGGSYNEQFF. CDR3 bases: TGTGCCAGCAGCACAGGGGGCTCCTACAATGAGCAGTTCTTC.

The rearrangement joins TRBV4-2 to TRBJ2-3, with D possibly being TRBD1 (5 bases). This CDR3 has 18 residues. Germline lookup yields CDR1 LGHNA and CDR2 YNFKEQ. Trimming removed 4 bases at V and 0 bases at J, with 20 bases between. CDR3 sequence: CASSPNPSGRASTDTQYF. The CDR3 nucleotides are TGTGCCAGCAGCCCGAACCCTAGTGGCAGGGCGAGCACAGATACGCAGTATTTT.

The chain is built from TRBV27 and TRBJ1-4; D possibly corresponds to TRBD1 (6 bases). This CDR3 is built from 15 residues. CDR1 is MNHEY and CDR2 is SMNVEV in the germline V gene (reference sequence). Trimming pared 3 bases from V and 3 bases from J, leaving 11 bases between. CDR3 residues: CASSFQGRSNEKLFF. The DNA for the CDR3 is TGTGCCAGCAGTTTCCAGGGGAGGTCTAATGAAAAACTGTTTTTT.

This clone came up once. The chain links TRBV15 to TRBJ2-3; D is perhaps TRBD1 (5 bases). The CDR3 spans 13 residues. Germline CDR1 is LNHNV and CDR2 is YYDKDF (reference sequence). Between the trimmed V and J ends, which lost 5 bases and 4 bases, there was a span of 10 bases. The chain's CDR3 is CATSPGKADTQYF. The CDR3 DNA reads TGTGCCACCAGCCCAGGGAAGGCAGATACGCAGTATTTT.

The rearrangement links TRBV2 to TRBJ2-7, with D perhaps TRBD1 (6 bases). Trimming removed 8 bases from V and 4 bases from J, with 15 bases in between. CDR1 SNHLY and CDR2 FYNNEI come from the germline V gene. CDR3 size: 13 residues. The CDR3 bases are TGTGCCAGCTCCCTAGAAGGGGGTTACGAGCAGTACTTC. Protein product: CASSLEGGYEQYF.

This chain uses TRBV14 with TRBJ2-2; no firm D call. Germline CDR1 SGHDN, CDR2 FVKESK. The CDR3 is 14 amino acids. The germline V and J ends were trimmed by 1 base and 3 bases, with 6 bases remaining between them. In nucleotides, the CDR3 is TGTGCCAGCAGCCAAGTTTTGGACACCGGGGAGCTGTTTTTT. Encoded protein: CASSQVLDTGELFF.